This T cell receptor (beta chain) was recorded in a study of blood T cells in healthy people across ages. The sample holds one count of this clonotype. A J-beta primer mix and a sample-barcoded 5' primer were used in a second PCR of about 7 to 12 cycles. In TCRdb, the 5' RACE reads were re-called with MiXCR into one record per CDR3 protein. Here the sample spans some 880,000 distinct CDR3 sequences, roughly 34% being singletons. The CDR3 sequence is 14 residues long. The ends were cut back, 5 bases at V and 3 bases at J, with 13 bases in the middle. Germline CDR1 and CDR2: SGHVS and FQNEAQ. Sequencing was done on a sample of blood. The sequence was obtained from a man between 18 and 35 years old in good health. This chain connects TRBV7-8 to TRBJ1-1; D unresolved. The CDR3 nucleotides are TGTGCCAGCAGCAAACGGGTTGGGGACACTGAAGCTTTCTTT. Encoded protein: CASSKRVGDTEAFF.